The source of this T cell receptor beta chain is a study of cytomegalovirus exposure and HLA in healthy donors. This clone has just a few counts. Vbeta (60) and Jbeta (13) primers were used in the PCR. This table comes from immunoSEQ multiplex PCR, and its TCRdb copy is limited to in-frame clones, with some not included. This sample carries some 120,000 clones, around three quarters of them seen once, and the ten largest clones take less than 4.5%. V trimming: 6 bases; J trimming: 6 bases; junction bases outside the gene matches: 20. The CDR3 is 18 amino acids. The germline V gene has CDR1 KGHSH and CDR2 LQKENI.

This TCR was recovered from a man between 40 and 49 years old in good health and CMV-seronegative. V and J are TRBV18 and TRBJ2-7; 10 bases map to TRBD1. Sequenced: PBMCs. The chain's CDR3 is CASSGTGDNSIEGLEQYF. Written as DNA, the CDR3 is TGTGCCAGCTCGGGGACAGGGGATAATTCCATCGAGGGTCTCGAGCAGTACTTC.